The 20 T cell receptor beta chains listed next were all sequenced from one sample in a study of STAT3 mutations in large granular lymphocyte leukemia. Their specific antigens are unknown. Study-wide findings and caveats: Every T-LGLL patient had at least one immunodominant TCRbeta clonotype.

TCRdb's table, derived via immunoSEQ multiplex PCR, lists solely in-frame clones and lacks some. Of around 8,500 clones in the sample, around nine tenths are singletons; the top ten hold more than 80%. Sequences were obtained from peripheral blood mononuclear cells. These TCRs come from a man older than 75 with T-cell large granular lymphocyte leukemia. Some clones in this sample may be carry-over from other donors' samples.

The DNA of the CDR3 is TGTGCCAGCTCATCTCGGCCGTTGGATTCACCCCTCCACTTT. Its protein is CASSSRPLDSPLHF. This chain connects TRBV18 to TRBJ1-6; D not resolved. The CDR3 is 14 residues long. Germline loops: CDR1 KGHSH, CDR2 LQKENI. V lost 5 bases and J lost 8, with 13 bases in between.

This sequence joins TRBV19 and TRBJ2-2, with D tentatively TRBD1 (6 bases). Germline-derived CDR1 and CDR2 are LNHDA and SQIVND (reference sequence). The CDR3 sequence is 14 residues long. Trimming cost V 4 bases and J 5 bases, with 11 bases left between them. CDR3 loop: CASSSLRGTGELFF. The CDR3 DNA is TGTGCCAGTAGTAGCTTGAGGGGGACCGGGGAGCTGTTTTTT.

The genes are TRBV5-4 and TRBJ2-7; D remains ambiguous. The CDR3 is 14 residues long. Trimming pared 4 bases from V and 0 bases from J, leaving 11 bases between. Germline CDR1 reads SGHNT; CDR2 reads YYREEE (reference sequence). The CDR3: CASSRITSSYEQYF. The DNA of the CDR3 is TGTGCCAGCAGCCGAATAACGAGCTCCTACGAGCAGTACTTC.

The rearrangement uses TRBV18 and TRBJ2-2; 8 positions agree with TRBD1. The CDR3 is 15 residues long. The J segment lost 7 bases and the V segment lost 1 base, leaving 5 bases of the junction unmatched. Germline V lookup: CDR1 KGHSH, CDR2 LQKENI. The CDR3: CASSPLSGGSGELFF. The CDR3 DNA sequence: TGTGCCAGCTCACCACTCTCAGGGGGCAGCGGGGAGCTGTTTTTT.

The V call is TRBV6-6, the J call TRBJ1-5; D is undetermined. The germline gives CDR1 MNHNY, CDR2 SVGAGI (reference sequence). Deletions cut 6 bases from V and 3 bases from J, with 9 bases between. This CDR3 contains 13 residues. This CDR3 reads CASSLLDNQPQHF. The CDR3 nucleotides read TGTGCCAGCAGCCTTTTAGACAATCAGCCCCAGCATTTT.

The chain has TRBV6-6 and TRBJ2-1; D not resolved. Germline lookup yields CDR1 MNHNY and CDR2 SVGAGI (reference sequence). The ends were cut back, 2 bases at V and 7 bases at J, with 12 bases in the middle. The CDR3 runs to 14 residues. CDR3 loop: CASSYQQTVNEQFF. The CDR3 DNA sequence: TGTGCCAGCAGTTACCAACAAACAGTTAATGAGCAGTTCTTC.

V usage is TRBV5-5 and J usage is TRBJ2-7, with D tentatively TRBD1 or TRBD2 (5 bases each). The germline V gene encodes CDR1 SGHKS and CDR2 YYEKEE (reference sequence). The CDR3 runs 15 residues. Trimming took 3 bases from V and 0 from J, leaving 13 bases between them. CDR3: CASSWGRASSYEQYF. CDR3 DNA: TGTGCCAGCAGCTGGGGACGGGCGAGCTCCTACGAGCAGTACTTC.

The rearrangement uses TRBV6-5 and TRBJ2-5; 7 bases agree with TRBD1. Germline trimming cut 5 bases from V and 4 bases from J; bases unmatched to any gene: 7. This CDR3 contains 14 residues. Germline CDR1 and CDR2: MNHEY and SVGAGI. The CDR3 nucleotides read TGTGCCAGCAGTCGGGACAGATGGGCAGAGACCCAGTACTTC. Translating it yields CASSRDRWAETQYF.

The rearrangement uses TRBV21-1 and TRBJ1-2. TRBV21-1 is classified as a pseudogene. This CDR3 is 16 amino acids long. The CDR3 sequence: CASSKVRGAFNYGYTF. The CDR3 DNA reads TGTGCCAGCAGCAAAGTACGCGGGGCGTTTAACTATGGCTACACCTTC.

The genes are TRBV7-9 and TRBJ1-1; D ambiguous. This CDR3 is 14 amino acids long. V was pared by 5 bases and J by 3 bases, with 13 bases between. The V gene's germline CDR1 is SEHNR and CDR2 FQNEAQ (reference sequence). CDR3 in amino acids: CASSPSSGDTEAFF. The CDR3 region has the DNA TGTGCCAGCAGCCCAAGCTCAGGTGACACTGAAGCTTTCTTT.

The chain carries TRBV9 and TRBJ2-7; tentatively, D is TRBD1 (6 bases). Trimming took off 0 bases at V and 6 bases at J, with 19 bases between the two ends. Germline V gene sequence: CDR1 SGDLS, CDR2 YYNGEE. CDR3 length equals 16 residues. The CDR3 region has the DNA TGTGCCAGCAGCGTAGACCCCAGGGGTGCGGGTAGCGAGCAGTACTTC. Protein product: CASSVDPRGAGSEQYF.

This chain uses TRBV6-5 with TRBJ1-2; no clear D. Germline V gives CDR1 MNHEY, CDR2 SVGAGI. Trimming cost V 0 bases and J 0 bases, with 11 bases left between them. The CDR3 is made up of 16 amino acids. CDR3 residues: CASSYSTGESNYGYTF. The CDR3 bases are TGTGCCAGCAGTTACTCGACCGGGGAATCTAACTATGGCTACACCTTC.

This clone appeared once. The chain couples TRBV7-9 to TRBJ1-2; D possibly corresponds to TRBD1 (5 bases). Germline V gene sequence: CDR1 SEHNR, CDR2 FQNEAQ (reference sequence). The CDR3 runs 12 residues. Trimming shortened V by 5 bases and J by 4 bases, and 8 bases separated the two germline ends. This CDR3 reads CASSEDSYGYTF. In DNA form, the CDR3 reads TGTGCCAGCAGCGAAGACAGCTATGGCTACACCTTC.

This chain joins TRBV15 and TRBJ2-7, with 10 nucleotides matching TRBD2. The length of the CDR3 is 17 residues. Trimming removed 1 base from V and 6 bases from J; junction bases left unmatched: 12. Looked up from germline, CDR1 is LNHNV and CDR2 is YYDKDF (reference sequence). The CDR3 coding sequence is TGTGCCACCAGCAGAGCGGCTAGCGGGAGCTCCTTCGGCGAGCAGTACTTC. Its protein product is CATSRAASGSSFGEQYF.

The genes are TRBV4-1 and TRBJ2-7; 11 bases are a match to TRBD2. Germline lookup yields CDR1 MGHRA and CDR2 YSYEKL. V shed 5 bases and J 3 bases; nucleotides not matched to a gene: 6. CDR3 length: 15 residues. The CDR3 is CASSLGLAESYEQYF. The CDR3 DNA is TGCGCCAGCAGCTTGGGACTAGCGGAGAGCTACGAGCAGTACTTC.

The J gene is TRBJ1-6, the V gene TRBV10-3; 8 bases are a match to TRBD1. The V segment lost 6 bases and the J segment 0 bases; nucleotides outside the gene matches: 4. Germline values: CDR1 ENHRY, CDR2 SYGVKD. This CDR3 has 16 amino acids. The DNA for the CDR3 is TGTGCCATCAGCGACAGGGGAACCTCCTATAATTCACCCCTCCACTTT. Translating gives CAISDRGTSYNSPLHF.

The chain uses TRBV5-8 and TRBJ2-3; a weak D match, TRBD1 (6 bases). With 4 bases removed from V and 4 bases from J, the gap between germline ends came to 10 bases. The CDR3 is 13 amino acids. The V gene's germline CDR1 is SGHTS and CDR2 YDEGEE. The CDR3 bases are TGTGCCAGCAGCCCCCACAGGGCAGATACGCAGTATTTT. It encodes CASSPHRADTQYF.

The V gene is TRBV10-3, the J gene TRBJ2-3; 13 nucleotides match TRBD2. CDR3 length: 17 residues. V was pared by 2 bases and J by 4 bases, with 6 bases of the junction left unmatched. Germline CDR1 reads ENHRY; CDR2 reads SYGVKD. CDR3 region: CAISEPKLAGGSDTQYF. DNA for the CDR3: TGTGCCATCAGTGAGCCCAAACTAGCGGGGGGGTCAGATACGCAGTATTTT.

The CDR3 protein is CASSQERGGDRGYEQYF. In DNA, the CDR3 is TGCGCCAGCAGCCAAGAGCGGGGGGGGGACAGGGGTTACGAGCAGTACTTC. The chain recombines TRBV4-1 with TRBJ2-7, with D tentatively TRBD1 (10 bases). The CDR3 spans 17 residues. V was cut by 0 bases and J by 4 bases, with 19 bases left in between. The germline V gene has CDR1 MGHRA and CDR2 YSYEKL.

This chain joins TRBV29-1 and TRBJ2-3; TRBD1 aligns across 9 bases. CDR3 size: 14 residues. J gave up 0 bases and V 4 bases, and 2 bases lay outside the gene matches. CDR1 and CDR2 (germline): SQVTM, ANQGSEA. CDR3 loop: CSVGTGASTDTQYF. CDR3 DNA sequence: TGCAGCGTTGGGACAGGGGCGAGCACAGATACGCAGTATTTT.